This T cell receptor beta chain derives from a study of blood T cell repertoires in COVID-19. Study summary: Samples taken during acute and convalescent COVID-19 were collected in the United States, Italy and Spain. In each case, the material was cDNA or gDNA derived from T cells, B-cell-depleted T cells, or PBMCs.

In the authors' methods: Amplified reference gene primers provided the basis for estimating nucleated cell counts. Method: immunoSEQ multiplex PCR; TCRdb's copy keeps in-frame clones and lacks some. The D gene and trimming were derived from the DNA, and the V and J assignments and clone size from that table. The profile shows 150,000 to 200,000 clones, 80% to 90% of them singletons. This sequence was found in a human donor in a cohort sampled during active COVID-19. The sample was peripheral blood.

CDR3 protein: CAQGEYTAATTYEQYF. The CDR3 region has the DNA TGTGCCCAGGGGGAATATACGGCGGCAACCACCTACGAGCAGTACTTC. The V gene is TRBV6-4, the J gene TRBJ2-7; TRBD1 matches 7 bases. Germline CDR1 is MRHNA and CDR2 is SNTAGT. This CDR3 has 16 amino acids. Losses at the gene ends were 11 bases for V and 2 bases for J; bases not matched to a gene: 18.